The present T cell receptor (beta chain) was sequenced within a study of T cell repertoires in cytomegalovirus infection. Across the study: Through public TCR beta signatures, both CMV infection and matching HLA type were indicated. General study findings and limits: Accumulated public TCR beta family frequency recognized individuals carrying CMV together with the relevant HLA.

The V end was cut by 4 bases, the J end by 0 bases, with 7 bases between. Germline assignment: CDR1 SGHTA and CDR2 FQGNSA. This CDR3 contains 15 residues. Concerning this clonotype itself: Its antigen remains unknown.

TCRdb independently ran MiXCR on the reads; one entry per CDR3 protein. The sample includes 150,000 to 200,000 distinct CDR3 sequences, under 15% of them seen just once. This sequence was found in a human donor in good health (CMV status not recorded). Some clones in this sample may be carry-over from other donors' samples. The chain links TRBV7-2 to TRBJ2-6; no definite D call. Sequencing input: PBMCs. The CDR3 sequence: CASSSESSGANVLTF. CDR3 coding DNA: TGTGCCAGCAGCTCAGAAAGCTCTGGGGCCAACGTCCTGACTTTC. Based on the CDR3 plus reference TRBV7-2 and TRBJ2-6, the full variable domain is GAGVSQSPSNKVTEKGKDVELRCDPISGHTALYWYRQSLGQGLEFLIYFQGNSAPDKSGLPSDRFSAERTGGSVSTLTIQRTQQEDSAVYLCASSSESSGANVLTFGAGSRLTVL.